This T cell receptor beta chain was obtained from a study of regulatory dendritic cells for organ transplantation. Study-wide context: Day 6 dendritic cell cultures were stimulated with LPS. Regarding the study as a whole: Of resting T cell subsets, memory CD8+ had the most alloreactive clonotypes. Memory T cells were less diverse than naive, with memory CD8+ most oligoclonal.

Sorted subsets were CFSE-labeled and cultured around five days with allogeneic dendritic cells. CD4+ or CD8+ T cells were sorted as naive CD45RA+ or memory CD45RO+. J lost 6 bases, V lost 4 bases, and 5 bases had no gene match. This CDR3 spans 14 amino acids. The germline V gene has CDR1 SGHRS and CDR2 YFSETQ. As regards this clone: Its target is unknown.

Sequencing was performed with immunoSEQ multiplex PCR; in TCRdb, only in-frame clones are kept and a portion is missing. The sample lists about 11,000 clones, over 70% occurring once. The source material was memory CD4+ T cells from blood cultured with regulatory dendritic cells. Specified subset: CD45RO+ memory T cells. This sequence originates from a human donor in good health. This chain connects TRBV5-1 to TRBJ2-5, with 11 bases fitting TRBD2. CDR3 residues: CASSGGTSGQTQYF. The DNA for the CDR3 is TGCGCCAGCAGCGGAGGGACTAGCGGCCAGACCCAGTACTTC.